One and the same sample provided the 24 T cell receptor beta chains below, sequenced in a study of blood T cells in healthy people across ages. PCR was performed a second time for about 6 to 11 cycles using a sample-barcoded 5' primer and a J-beta primer mix. One entry per CDR3 protein, called by TCRdb with MiXCR from the 5' RACE reads. The sample consists of over 1,200,000 distinct CDR3 sequences, approximately 59% of them appearing once. Sequencing used blood. All receptors come from a man between 18 and 35 years old in good health.

This clonotype was observed a handful of times. This chain uses TRBV4-2 with TRBJ1-2; D is possibly TRBD1 (5 bases). Between the trimmed V and J ends, which lost 4 bases and 7 bases, there was a span of 19 bases. Germline V gene sequence: CDR1 LGHNA, CDR2 YNFKEQ. This CDR3 contains 15 residues. The CDR3 region has the DNA TGTGCCAGCAGCCCCCCGGGCCAGGGAAAAAGTGGCTACACCTTC. This translates into CASSPPGQGKSGYTF.

The gene calls are TRBV12-3 or TRBV12-4 and TRBJ2-7; TRBD1 aligns across 8 bases. The CDR3 runs 14 residues. V shed 3 bases, J shed 2 bases, and the junction held 3 bases outside the gene matches. The CDR3 bases are TGTGCCAGCAGTTTCCAGGACAGGGCCTACGAGCAGTACTTC. Protein: CASSFQDRAYEQYF.

The rearrangement joins TRBV28 to TRBJ2-7; D is perhaps TRBD1 (5 bases). From germline, CDR1 is MDHEN and CDR2 SYDVKM. This CDR3 region has 16 residues. V lost 2 bases, J lost 2 bases, and 16 bases lay in between. The CDR3 sequence is CASSLNVRAGTYEQYF. The CDR3 coding sequence is TGTGCCAGCAGTTTAAATGTAAGGGCAGGGACCTACGAGCAGTACTTC.

This clonotype has more than one count but fewer than ten. The rearrangement joins TRBV9 to TRBJ1-4; 8 bases align to TRBD1. The J call may be wrong; the DNA end is better matched by TRBJ2-2. The germline CDR1 and CDR2 sequences are SGDLS and YYNGEE. This CDR3 contains 17 residues. The CDR3 here is CASSVTYGDRPPRELFF. CDR3 in DNA: TGTGCCAGCAGCGTAACCTACGGGGACAGGCCCCCTAGGGAGCTGTTTTTT.

This clonotype was recorded at least ten times. This chain links TRBV6-5 with TRBJ2-7; 7 bases map to TRBD1. J lost 9 bases, V lost 2 bases, and 10 bases had no gene match. From germline, CDR1 is MNHEY and CDR2 SVGAGI. The CDR3 extends over 14 amino acids. CDR3 sequence reads: CASSYQTGNLGQYF. The CDR3 DNA reads as TGTGCCAGCAGTTACCAGACAGGGAACCTTGGGCAGTACTTC.

This clonotype was picked up a small number of times. The V gene is TRBV6-5, the J gene TRBJ1-1; 12 bases agree with TRBD1. The CDR3 consists of 12 residues. Germline V CDR1 and CDR2: MNHEY, SVGAGI. Trimming took 10 bases from V and 8 from J; bases not matched to a gene: 5. The CDR3 sequence is CATSGTGGEAFF. The CDR3 DNA follows: TGTGCCACCTCCGGGACAGGGGGCGAAGCTTTCTTT.

This clonotype has a handful of counts. V is TRBV5-5 and J is TRBJ1-2, with a possible D match to TRBD1 (5 bases). Germline CDR1 reads SGHKS; CDR2 reads YYEKEE (reference sequence). This CDR3 comprises 15 residues. Trimming shortened V by 3 bases and J by 6 bases, and 18 bases separated the two germline ends. CDR3 in amino acids: CASSSFLKGRDGYTF. The DNA of the CDR3 is TGTGCCAGCAGCTCATTTCTGAAGGGGAGAGATGGCTACACCTTC.

In this sample, this clonotype turned up a few times. A read error may produce the germline difference seen at one junction end. This chain connects TRBV12-3 or TRBV12-4 to TRBJ1-1; D gene uncertain. This CDR3 region has 11 residues. The CDR3 loop reads CASSFGSLAFF. The CDR3 DNA reads TGCGCCAGCAGTTTCGGGAGTTTGGCTTTCTTT.

This chain links TRBV12-3 or TRBV12-4 with TRBJ2-7, with 7 bases lining up with TRBD1. V was clipped by 5 bases and J by 0 bases; unmatched bases: 7. The CDR3 totals 15 residues. CDR3 nucleotide sequence: TGTGCCAGCAGTCGGACAGGCCGAAGCTCCTACGAGCAGTACTTC. This codes for CASSRTGRSSYEQYF.

This sequence joins TRBV28 and TRBJ2-5; 9 positions match TRBD2. Per the germline V gene, CDR1 is MDHEN and CDR2 is SYDVKM. The CDR3 is made up of 14 amino acids. The ends lost 7 bases at V and 4 bases at J; junction bases unmatched: 7. The CDR3 sequence: CASIAGGPLETQYF. The CDR3 coding sequence is TGTGCCAGCATCGCGGGGGGGCCCTTAGAGACCCAGTACTTC.

The genes are TRBV4-1 and TRBJ1-2, with D unresolved. V was trimmed by 1 base and J by 6 bases, leaving 21 bases between them. Germline CDR1 MGHRA, CDR2 YSYEKL. This CDR3 region has 17 residues. CDR3 sequence: CASSQGRAVSLSDGYTF. The CDR3 DNA reads TGCGCCAGCAGCCAAGGAAGGGCAGTTTCGCTCTCCGATGGCTACACCTTC.

This chain links TRBV29-1 with TRBJ2-3, with D uncertain. The CDR3 totals 13 residues. The germline V gene has CDR1 SQVTM and CDR2 ANQGSEA. V was clipped by 0 bases and J by 5 bases, with 9 bases between them. CDR3 bases: TGCAGCGTTGAAGATCAGTGGGGAGATACGCAGTATTTT. It encodes CSVEDQWGDTQYF.

The rearrangement joins TRBV7-6 to TRBJ1-6; a weak D match, TRBD1 (5 bases). The CDR3 is made up of 16 amino acids. Germline CDR1 is SGHVS and CDR2 is FNYEAQ. V gave up 1 base and J gave up 6 bases, with 13 bases separating them. The DNA for the CDR3 is TGTGCCAGCAGCTTAGAGGGGCCCCCCCCTAATTCACCCCTCCACTTT. Amino acid sequence: CASSLEGPPPNSPLHF.

This sequence joins TRBV15 and TRBJ2-1; perhaps TRBD1 as D (7 bases). The CDR3 consists of 16 residues. Between the trimmed V and J ends, which lost 5 bases and 6 bases, there was a span of 20 bases. Per the germline V gene, CDR1 is LNHNV and CDR2 is YYDKDF (reference sequence). This CDR3 reads CATSGGGPPSSNEQFF. CDR3 nucleotide sequence: TGTGCCACCAGCGGAGGGGGCCCCCCGTCCAGCAATGAGCAGTTCTTC.

The chain carries TRBV29-1 and TRBJ2-4; D is possibly TRBD1 (7 bases). The end of the DNA fits TRBJ2-7 better, so the J call may be wrong. There are 14 residues in the CDR3. The germline V gene has CDR1 SQVTM and CDR2 ANQGSEA. The CDR3 DNA follows: TGCAGCGTTGAAGGACCAGGGGGGACCTACGAGCAGTACTTC. It is translated as CSVEGPGGTYEQYF.

Regarding this clonotype: At one of its ends the junction is not consistent with the germline gene, which may arise from a read error. The chain combines TRBV4-1 with TRBJ1-4; D possibly corresponds to TRBD1 (6 bases). Germline CDR1 MGHRA, CDR2 YSYEKL. CDR3 length: 16 amino acids. The CDR3 loop reads CASSLVQGGTNEELFF. The CDR3 DNA is TGCGCCAGCAGCCTTGTACAGGGTGGAACTAATGAAGAACTGTTTTTT.

In its sample, this clonotype was seen a few times. A read error may produce the germline difference seen at one junction end. V usage is TRBV4-2 and J usage is TRBJ2-3, with D unclear. The CDR3 is 13 residues long. Looked up from germline, CDR1 is LGHNA and CDR2 is YNFKEQ. The CDR3 is CASTGQSTDTQYF. In DNA form, the CDR3 reads TGTGCTAGCACCGGGCAGAGCACAGATACGCAGTATTTT.

This sequence joins TRBV4-2 and TRBJ2-5; D possibly corresponds to TRBD2 (6 bases). The DNA matches TRBJ2-7 better at its end, which makes the J call doubtful. This CDR3 has 14 residues. Germline CDR1 and CDR2: LGHNA and YNFKEQ. The CDR3 DNA reads TGTGCCAGCAGCCAACCTCTGCGGGGCCACGAGCAGTACTTC. Translated: CASSQPLRGHEQYF.

The J gene is TRBJ1-2, the V gene TRBV4-1; the D is unclear. The germline V gene encodes CDR1 MGHRA and CDR2 YSYEKL. The V end lost 0 bases, the J end lost 6 bases, and 14 bases lay between the germline ends. The CDR3 contains 15 residues. CDR3 DNA: TGCGCCAGCAGCCAAGATGGTACGGCCTTGGATGGCTACACCTTC. This translates into CASSQDGTALDGYTF.

This sequence joins TRBV4-1 and TRBJ2-7; tentative D call: TRBD2 (6 bases). With 0 bases removed from V and 4 bases from J, the gap between germline ends came to 22 bases. The CDR3 runs 18 residues. CDR1 and CDR2 (germline): MGHRA, YSYEKL. In nucleotides, the CDR3 is TGCGCCAGCAGCCAAGAAGTTCTCGCGGGGAAGGGTCCGTACGAGCAGTACTTC. This gives the protein CASSQEVLAGKGPYEQYF.

This clonotype was observed once. The V and J genes are TRBV12-3 or TRBV12-4 and TRBJ1-2, with TRBD1 matching 8 bases. The ends lost 8 bases at V and 0 bases at J; junction bases unmatched: 8. The CDR3 spans 15 residues. The CDR3 reads CASVKDRATNYGYTF. DNA of the CDR3: TGTGCCAGCGTGAAGGACAGGGCAACTAACTATGGCTACACCTTC.

V and J are TRBV10-2 and TRBJ2-5; D not certain. V lost 10 bases and J lost 5, with 20 bases in between. CDR1 is WSHSY, CDR2 SAAADI, per germline. This CDR3 has 14 residues. The CDR3 protein is CANHPDGPGETQYF. CDR3 nucleotide sequence: TGCGCCAACCATCCCGACGGGCCGGGTGAGACCCAGTACTTC.

The chain links TRBV5-1 to TRBJ1-1; 10 bases fit TRBD1. Germline CDR1 is SGHRS and CDR2 is YFSETQ. The CDR3 loop spans 16 amino acids. V lost 4 bases to trimming and J lost 5 bases; unmatched junction nucleotides: 11. The CDR3 nucleotides read TGCGCCAGCAGCCTCATAAAGGGGGACAGGGGTACTGAAGCTTTCTTT. The encoded protein is CASSLIKGDRGTEAFF.

This rearrangement joins TRBV12-3 or TRBV12-4 to TRBJ2-3; TRBD2 matches 10 bases. Trimming cost V 6 bases and J 3 bases; bases outside gene matches: 9. The CDR3 is made up of 16 amino acids. CDR3 sequence (DNA): TGTGCCAGCAGCCCCCAACTAGCGGGATGGACAGATACGCAGTATTTT. Translating gives CASSPQLAGWTDTQYF.